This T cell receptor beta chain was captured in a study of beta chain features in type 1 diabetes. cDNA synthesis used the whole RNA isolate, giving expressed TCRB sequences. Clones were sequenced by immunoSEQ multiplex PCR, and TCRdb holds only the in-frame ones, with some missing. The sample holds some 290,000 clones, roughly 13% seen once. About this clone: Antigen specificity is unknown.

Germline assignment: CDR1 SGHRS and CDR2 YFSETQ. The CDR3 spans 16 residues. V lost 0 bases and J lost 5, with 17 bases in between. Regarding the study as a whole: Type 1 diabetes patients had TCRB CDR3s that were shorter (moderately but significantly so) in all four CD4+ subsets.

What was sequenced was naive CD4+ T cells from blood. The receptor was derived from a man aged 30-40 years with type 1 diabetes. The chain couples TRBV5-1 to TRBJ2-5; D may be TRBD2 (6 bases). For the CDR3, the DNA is TGCGCCAGCAGCTTGGGACAGTGGAGGGCCCAGGAGACCCAGTACTTC. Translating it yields CASSLGQWRAQETQYF.